This is a list of T cell receptor beta chains from one sample in a study of PD-L1 blockade in urothelial cancer. Libraries were prepared by immunoSEQ multiplex PCR; TCRdb keeps only in-frame clonotypes and omits some of them. The sample includes tens of thousands of clones, 82% of them seen just once. The specimen comprised PBMCs, sampled around atezolizumab (anti-PD-L1) treatment. The receptors here all came from a man aged 65 to 79 with urothelial cancer. Each CDR3 is given without its conserved first and last residue. The D gene is left open where the match is weak.

TRBJ2-5,TRBD1,TRBV11-3,ASSAGTGGRETQY
TRBJ1-6,-,TRBV5-1,ASSLEAGNSPLH
TRBJ2-4,-,TRBV11-2,ASSLVRGAKNIQY
TRBJ1-5,TRBD1,TRBV19,ASTPRGGRDQPQH
TRBJ2-2,-,TRBV7-7,ASSSGSVTGELF
TRBJ2-5,TRBD1,TRBV4-3,ASSQEAAGGAETQY
TRBJ1-1,TRBD1,TRBV5-1,ASSLRRGLTGTMGTEAF
TRBJ2-1,TRBD2,TRBV4-3,ASSQPGLAGYNEQF
TRBJ2-7,-,TRBV7-8,ASSSVGGSYEQY
TRBJ1-5,-,TRBV7-9,ASSSPGSNQPQH
TRBJ1-1,-,TRBV9,ASSVSKGVNTEAF
TRBJ2-5,TRBD2,TRBV10-3,AISPSGSIGETQY
TRBJ1-5,-,TRBV6-6,ASSSRGDNQPQH
TRBJ2-2,TRBD2,TRBV28,ASRPGTSGKGGELF
TRBJ2-7,TRBD1,TRBV28,ASRWDSSSYEQY
TRBJ2-3,-,TRBV5-5,ASSLQGGDTQY
TRBJ2-7,-,TRBV28,ASRTDFYEQY
TRBJ1-1,-,TRBV6-5,ASSYSQGSMNTEAF
TRBJ1-5,TRBD1,TRBV4-1,ASSQDGTGAQPQH
TRBJ1-5,-,TRBV5-3,ARSPGGDASNQPQH
TRBJ1-2,-,TRBV27,ASSPTVSYGYT
TRBJ2-1,-,TRBV7-2,ASSFDRHNEQF
TRBJ2-5,TRBD2,TRBV18,ASSPRTSGQETQY
TRBJ1-3,-,TRBV9,ASSVNSNTGNTIY